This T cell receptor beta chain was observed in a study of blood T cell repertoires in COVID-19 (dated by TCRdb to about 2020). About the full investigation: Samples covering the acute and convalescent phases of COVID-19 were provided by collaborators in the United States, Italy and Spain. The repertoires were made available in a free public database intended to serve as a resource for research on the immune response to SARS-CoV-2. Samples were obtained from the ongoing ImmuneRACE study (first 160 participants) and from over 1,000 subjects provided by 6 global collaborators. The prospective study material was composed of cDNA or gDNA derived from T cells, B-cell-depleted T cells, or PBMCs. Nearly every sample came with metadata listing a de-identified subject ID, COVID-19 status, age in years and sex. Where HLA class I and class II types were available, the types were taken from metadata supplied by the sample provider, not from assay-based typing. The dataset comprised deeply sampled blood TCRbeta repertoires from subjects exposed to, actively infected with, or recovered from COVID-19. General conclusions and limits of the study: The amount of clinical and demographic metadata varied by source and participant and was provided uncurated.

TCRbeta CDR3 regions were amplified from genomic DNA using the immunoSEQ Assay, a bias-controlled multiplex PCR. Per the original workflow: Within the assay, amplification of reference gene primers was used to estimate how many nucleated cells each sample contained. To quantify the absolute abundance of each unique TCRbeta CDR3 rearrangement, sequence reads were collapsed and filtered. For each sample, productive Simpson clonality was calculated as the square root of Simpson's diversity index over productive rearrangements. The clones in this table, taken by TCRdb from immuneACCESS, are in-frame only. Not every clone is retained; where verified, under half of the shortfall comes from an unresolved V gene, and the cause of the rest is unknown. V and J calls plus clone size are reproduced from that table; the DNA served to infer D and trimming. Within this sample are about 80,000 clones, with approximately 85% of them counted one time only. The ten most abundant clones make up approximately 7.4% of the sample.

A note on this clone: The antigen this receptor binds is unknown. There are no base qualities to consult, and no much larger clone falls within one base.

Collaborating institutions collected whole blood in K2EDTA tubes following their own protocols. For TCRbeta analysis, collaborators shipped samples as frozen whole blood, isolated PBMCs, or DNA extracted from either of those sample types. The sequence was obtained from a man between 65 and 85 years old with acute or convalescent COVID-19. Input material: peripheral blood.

The CDR3 here reads CASSRGLQTGELFF. The DNA sequence is as follows: TGTGCCAGCAGCCGGGGACTTCAAACCGGGGAGCTGTTTTTT. The chain was built from TRBV3-1 (or the pseudogene TRBV3-2) and TRBJ2-2, and perhaps TRBD2 as D gene, on 6 matching bases. Trimming at the junction amounts to 4 bases on V and 5 bases on J, and the germline ends lie 11 bases apart. Per the germline V gene (reference sequence), LGHDT is the CDR1 and YNNKEL is the CDR2. CDR3 length: 14 amino acids, cysteine to phenylalanine. The entry retains the CDR3 DNA only, 42 bases that are in frame from base 1.